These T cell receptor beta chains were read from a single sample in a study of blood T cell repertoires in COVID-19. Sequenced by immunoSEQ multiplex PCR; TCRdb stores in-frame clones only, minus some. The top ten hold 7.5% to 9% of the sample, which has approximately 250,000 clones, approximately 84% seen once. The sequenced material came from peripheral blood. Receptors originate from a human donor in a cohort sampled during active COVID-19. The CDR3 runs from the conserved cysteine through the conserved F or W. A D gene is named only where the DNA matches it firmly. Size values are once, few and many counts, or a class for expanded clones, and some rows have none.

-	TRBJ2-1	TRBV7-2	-	CASSLGGRSDNEQFF	TGTGCCAGCAGCTTAGGGGGGAGGAGTGACAATGAGCAGTTCTTC
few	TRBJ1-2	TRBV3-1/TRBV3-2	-	CASSQGRMNYGYTF	TGTGCCAGCAGCCAAGGTAGAATGAACTATGGCTACACCTTC
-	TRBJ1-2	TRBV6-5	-	CASRRQGGYTF	TGTGCCAGCAGAAGACAAGGTGGCTACACCTTC
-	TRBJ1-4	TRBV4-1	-	CASSWDNTRGNEKLFF	TGCGCCAGCAGCTGGGACAACACCAGGGGAAATGAAAAACTGTTTTTT
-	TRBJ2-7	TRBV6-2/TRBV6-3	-	CASSYFGVEEQYF	TGTGCCAGCAGTTACTTCGGGGTCGAGGAGCAGTACTTC
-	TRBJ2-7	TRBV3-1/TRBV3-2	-	CASSQGRVIPLEQYF	TGTGCCAGCAGCCAAGGGAGGGTAATCCCCCTCGAGCAGTACTTC
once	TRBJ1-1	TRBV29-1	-	CSVDFGGLGTEAFF	TGCAGCGTTGATTTCGGCGGGTTGGGCACTGAAGCTTTCTTT
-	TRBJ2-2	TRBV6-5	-	CASSLGDGELFF	TGTGCCAGCAGCCTCGGGGACGGGGAGCTGTTTTTT
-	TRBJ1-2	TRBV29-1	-	CSVVGDNYYGYTF	TGCAGCGTTGTCGGGGACAATTACTATGGCTACACCTTC
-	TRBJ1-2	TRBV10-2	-	CASSGGLGYGYTF	TGCGCCAGCAGTGGGGGCCTGGGGTATGGCTACACCTTC
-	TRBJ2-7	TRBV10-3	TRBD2	CAISERAGGYEQYF	TGTGCCATCAGTGAACGGGCGGGGGGGTACGAGCAGTACTTC
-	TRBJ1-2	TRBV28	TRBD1	CAIPTGLYGYTF	TGTGCCATCCCGACAGGGCTCTATGGCTACACCTTC
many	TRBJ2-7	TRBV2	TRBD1	CASSVRRGFYEQYF	TGTGCCAGCAGTGTCCGCAGGGGGTTCTACGAGCAGTACTTC
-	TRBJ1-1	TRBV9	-	CASIGAVNTEAFF	TGTGCCAGCATAGGGGCTGTGAACACTGAAGCTTTCTTT
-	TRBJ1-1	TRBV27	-	CASRVAWGGPEAFF	TGTGCCAGCAGAGTTGCCTGGGGGGGCCCTGAAGCTTTCTTT
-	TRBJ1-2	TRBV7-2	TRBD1	CASSLKTGTGNYGYTF	TGTGCCAGCAGCCTGAAAACCGGGACAGGGAACTATGGCTACACCTTC
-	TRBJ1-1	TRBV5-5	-	CASSLDAGRGTEAFF	TGTGCCAGCAGCTTGGATGCAGGGAGGGGCACTGAAGCTTTCTTT
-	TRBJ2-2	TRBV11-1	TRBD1	CASSRSGQGISGELFF	TGTGCCAGCAGCCGTTCGGGACAGGGGATTTCCGGGGAGCTGTTTTTT
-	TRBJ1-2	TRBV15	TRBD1	CATSSGAGGNYGYTF	TGTGCCACCAGCAGTGGTGCAGGGGGGAACTATGGCTACACCTTC
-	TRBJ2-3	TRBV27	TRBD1	CATRTGATDTQYF	TGTGCCACAAGGACAGGGGCCACAGATACGCAGTATTTT
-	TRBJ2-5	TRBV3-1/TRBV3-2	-	CASSQVSGGTETQYF	TGTGCCAGCAGCCAAGTTTCAGGGGGGACAGAGACCCAGTACTTC
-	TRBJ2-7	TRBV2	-	CASSLLTGTPAYEQYF	TGTGCCAGCAGTCTGTTAACCGGGACACCCGCCTACGAGCAGTACTTC
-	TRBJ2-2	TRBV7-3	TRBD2	CASSSPRGGSGVGELFF	TGTGCCAGCAGCTCCCCACGGGGTGGTAGCGGGGTCGGGGAGCTGTTTTTT
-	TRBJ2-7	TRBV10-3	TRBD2	CAISDIGGGAYEQYF	TGTGCCATCAGTGATATCGGCGGGGGGGCCTACGAGCAGTACTTC
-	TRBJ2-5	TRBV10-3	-	CAISESIGGQETQYF	TGTGCCATCAGTGAGTCGATCGGCGGCCAAGAGACCCAGTACTTC
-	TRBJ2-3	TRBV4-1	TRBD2	CASSQENGGGSPQYF	TGCGCCAGCAGCCAAGAGAACGGCGGGGGGTCTCCGCAGTATTTT
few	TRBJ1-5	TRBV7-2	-	CASSSRVGDNQPQHF	TGTGCCAGCAGCTCCCGGGTAGGAGACAATCAGCCCCAGCATTTT
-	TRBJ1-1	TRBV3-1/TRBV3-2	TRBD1	CASSPRTGMNTEAFF	TGTGCCAGCAGCCCCCGGACAGGGATGAACACTGAAGCTTTCTTT
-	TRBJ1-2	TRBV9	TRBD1	CASSRRQIQGAGSYGYTF	TGTGCCAGCAGCCGCCGCCAAATACAGGGGGCAGGAAGCTATGGCTACACCTTC
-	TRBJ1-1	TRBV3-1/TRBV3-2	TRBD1	CASSRNRGGNTEAFF	TGTGCCAGCAGCCGCAACAGGGGGGGGAACACTGAAGCTTTCTTT
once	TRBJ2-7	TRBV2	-	CASRSGAYEQYF	TGTGCCAGCAGATCCGGAGCCTACGAGCAGTACTTC
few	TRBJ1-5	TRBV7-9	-	CASSFVAGVDQPQHF	TGTGCCAGCAGCTTTGTTGCAGGGGTTGATCAGCCCCAGCATTTT
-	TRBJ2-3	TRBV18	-	CASSPGTPSTDTQYF	TGTGCCAGCTCACCAGGGACACCTAGCACAGATACGCAGTATTTT